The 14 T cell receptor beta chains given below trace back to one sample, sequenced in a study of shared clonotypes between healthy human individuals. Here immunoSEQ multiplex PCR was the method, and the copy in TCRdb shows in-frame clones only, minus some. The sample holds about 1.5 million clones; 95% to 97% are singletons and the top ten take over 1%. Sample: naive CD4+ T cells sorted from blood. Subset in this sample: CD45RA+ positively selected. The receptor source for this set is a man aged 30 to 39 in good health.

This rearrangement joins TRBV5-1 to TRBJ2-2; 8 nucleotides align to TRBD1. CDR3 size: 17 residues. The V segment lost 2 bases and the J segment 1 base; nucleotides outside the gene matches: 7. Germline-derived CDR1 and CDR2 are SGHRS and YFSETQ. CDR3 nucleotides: TGCGCCAGCAGCTTCAACCCCGGGACAGGGAACACCGGGGAGCTGTTTTTT. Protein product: CASSFNPGTGNTGELFF.

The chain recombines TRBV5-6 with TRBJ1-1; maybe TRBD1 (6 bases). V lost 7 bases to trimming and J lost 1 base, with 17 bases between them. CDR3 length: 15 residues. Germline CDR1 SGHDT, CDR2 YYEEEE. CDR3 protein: CASSPQGKGNTEAFF. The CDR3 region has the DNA TGTGCCAGCTCCCCTCAGGGGAAGGGGAACACTGAAGCTTTCTTT.

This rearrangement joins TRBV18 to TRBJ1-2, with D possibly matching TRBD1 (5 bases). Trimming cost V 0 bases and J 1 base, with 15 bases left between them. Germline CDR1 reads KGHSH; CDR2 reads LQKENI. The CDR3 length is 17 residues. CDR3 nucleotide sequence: TGTGCCAGCTCACCACCTACGGCAGGGCGCTTTAACTATGGCTACACCTTC. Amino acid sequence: CASSPPTAGRFNYGYTF.

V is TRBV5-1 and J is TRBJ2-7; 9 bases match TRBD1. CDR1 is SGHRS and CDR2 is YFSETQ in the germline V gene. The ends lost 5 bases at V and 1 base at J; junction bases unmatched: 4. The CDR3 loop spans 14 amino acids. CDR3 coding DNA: TGCGCCAGCAGTTGGACAGGGGAATCCTACGAGCAGTACTTC. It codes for CASSWTGESYEQYF. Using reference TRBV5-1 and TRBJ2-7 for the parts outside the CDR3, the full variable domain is KAGVTQTPRYLIKTRGQQVTLSCSPISGHRSVSWYQQTPGQGLQFLFEYFSETQRNKGNFPGRFSGRQFSNSRSEMNVSTLELGDSALYLCASSWTGESYEQYFGPGTRLTVT.

The CDR3 nucleotides read TGCGCCAGCAGTCAATCGCCTGTCAGATCCTCTGGGGCCAACGTCCTGACTTTC. This codes for CASSQSPVRSSGANVLTF. The genes are TRBV23-1 and TRBJ2-6; D call uncertain. TRBV23-1 is reported as an ORF; its role is uncertain. The CDR3 is 18 amino acids. The germline V and J ends were trimmed by 0 bases and 0 bases, with 12 bases remaining between them.

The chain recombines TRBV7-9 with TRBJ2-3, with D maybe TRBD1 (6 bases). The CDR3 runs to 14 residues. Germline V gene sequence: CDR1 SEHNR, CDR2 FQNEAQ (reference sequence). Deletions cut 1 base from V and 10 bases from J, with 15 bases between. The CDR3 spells CASSLGRDTISQYF. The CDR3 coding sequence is TGTGCCAGCAGCTTAGGCAGGGACACTATCTCGCAGTATTTT.

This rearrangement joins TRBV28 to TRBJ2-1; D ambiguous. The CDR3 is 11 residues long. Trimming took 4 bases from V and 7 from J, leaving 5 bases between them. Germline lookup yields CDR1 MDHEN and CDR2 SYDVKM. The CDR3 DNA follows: TGTGCCAGCAGTTGGAAAAATGAGCAGTTCTTC. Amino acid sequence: CASSWKNEQFF.

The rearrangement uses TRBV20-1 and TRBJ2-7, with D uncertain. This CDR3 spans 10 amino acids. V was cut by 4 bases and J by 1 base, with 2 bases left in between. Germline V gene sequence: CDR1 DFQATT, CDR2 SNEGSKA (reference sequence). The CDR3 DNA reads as TGCAGTGCTATGTCCTACGAGCAGTACTTC. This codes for CSAMSYEQYF.

In nucleotides, the CDR3 is TGTGCCAGCAGCAGCCCCGGGAGGACGTCTAGGGAGCAGTACTTC. Translated, it gives CASSSPGRTSREQYF. The chain links TRBV5-4 to TRBJ2-7, with 7 bases matching TRBD2. V shed 4 bases, J shed 7 bases, and the junction held 14 bases outside the gene matches. The germline V gene has CDR1 SGHNT and CDR2 YYREEE (reference sequence). The CDR3 loop spans 15 amino acids.

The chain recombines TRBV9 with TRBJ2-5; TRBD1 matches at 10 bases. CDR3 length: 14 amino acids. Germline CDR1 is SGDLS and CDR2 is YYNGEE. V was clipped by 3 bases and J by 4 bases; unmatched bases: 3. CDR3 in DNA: TGTGCCAGCAGCGCCGGACAGGGGGGAGAGACCCAGTACTTC. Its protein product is CASSAGQGGETQYF.

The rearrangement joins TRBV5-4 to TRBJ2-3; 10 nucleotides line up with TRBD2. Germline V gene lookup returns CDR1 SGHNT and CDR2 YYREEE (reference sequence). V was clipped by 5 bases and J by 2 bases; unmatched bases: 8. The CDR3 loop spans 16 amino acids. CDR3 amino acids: CASSLPGLAVTDTQYF. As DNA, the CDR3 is TGTGCCAGCAGTTTACCCGGACTAGCGGTCACAGATACGCAGTATTTT. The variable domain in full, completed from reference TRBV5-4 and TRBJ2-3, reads ETGVTQSPTHLIKTRGQQVTLRCSSQSGHNTVSWYQQALGQGPQFIFQYYREEENGRGNFPPRFSGLQFPNYSSELNVNALELDDSALYLCASSLPGLAVTDTQYFGPGTRLTVL.

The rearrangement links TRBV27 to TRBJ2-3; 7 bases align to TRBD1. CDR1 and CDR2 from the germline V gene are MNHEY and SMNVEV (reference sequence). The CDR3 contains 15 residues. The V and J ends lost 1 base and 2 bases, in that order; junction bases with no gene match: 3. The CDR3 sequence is CASSLWGQNTDTQYF. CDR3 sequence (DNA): TGTGCCAGCAGTTTATGGGGACAGAACACAGATACGCAGTATTTT.

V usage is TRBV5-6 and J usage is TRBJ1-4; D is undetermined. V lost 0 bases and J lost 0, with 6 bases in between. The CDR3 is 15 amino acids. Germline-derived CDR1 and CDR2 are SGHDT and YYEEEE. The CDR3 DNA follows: TGTGCCAGCAGCTTGGTCCGTGCAACTAATGAAAAACTGTTTTTT. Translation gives CASSLVRATNEKLFF.

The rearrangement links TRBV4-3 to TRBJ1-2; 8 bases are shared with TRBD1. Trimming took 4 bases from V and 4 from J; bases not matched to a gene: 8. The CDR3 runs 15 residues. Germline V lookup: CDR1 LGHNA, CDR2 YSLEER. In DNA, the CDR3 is TGCGCCAGCAGCCTGGATGGGACAGGTGGCTATGGCTACACCTTC. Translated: CASSLDGTGGYGYTF.